Shown below are 25 T cell receptor beta chains from a single sample sequenced in a study of OX40 agonist ivuxolimab in advanced cancers. Method: immunoSEQ multiplex PCR; TCRdb's copy keeps in-frame clones and lacks some. Here the sample spans tens of thousands of clones, roughly 78% being singletons. Source: CD4+ or CD8+ T cells sorted from blood, taken in a trial of the OX40 agonist ivuxolimab. These receptors came from an adult with an advanced solid tumor such as melanoma, head and neck, liver or kidney cancer.

A few counts support this clone. V and J are TRBV28 and TRBJ1-2; 12 bases map to TRBD1. In germline, CDR1 is MDHEN, CDR2 SYDVKM. The ends lost 4 bases at V and 8 bases at J; junction bases unmatched: 8. This CDR3 region has 15 residues. The CDR3 sequence: CASSWSGQGARGYTF. The CDR3 nucleotides read TGTGCCAGCAGTTGGTCGGGACAGGGGGCGAGAGGCTACACCTTC.

The chain links TRBV18 to TRBJ2-5; D uncertain. Trimming removed 4 bases at V and 4 bases at J, with 7 bases between. CDR1 is KGHSH, CDR2 LQKENI, per germline. The CDR3 runs to 12 residues. In DNA form, the CDR3 reads TGTGCCAGCTCACAGGGCCCAGAGACCCAGTACTTC. It codes for CASSQGPETQYF.

The J gene is TRBJ2-5, the V gene TRBV9; D gene unclear. The CDR3 runs to 15 residues. The V gene's germline CDR1 is SGDLS and CDR2 YYNGEE. V lost 0 bases, J lost 0 bases, and 9 bases lay in between. CDR3 residues: CASSVDHTHQETQYF. The CDR3, as DNA: TGTGCCAGCAGCGTAGACCACACTCACCAAGAGACCCAGTACTTC. Based on the CDR3 plus reference TRBV9 and TRBJ2-5, the full variable domain is DSGVTQTPKHLITATGQRVTLRCSPRSGDLSVYWYQQSLDQGLQFLIQYYNGEERAKGNILERFSAQQFPDLHSELNLSSLELGDSALYFCASSVDHTHQETQYFGPGTRLLVL.

The gene calls are TRBV5-1 and TRBJ1-5, with D possibly matching TRBD1 (5 bases). Germline CDR1 and CDR2: SGHRS and YFSETQ. The CDR3 is made up of 13 amino acids. Trimming left V 0 bases short and J 9 bases short, with 10 bases between. The DNA of the CDR3 is TGCGCCAGCAGCTTGGGGAAGGGACGGCCCCAGCATTTT. The encoded protein is CASSLGKGRPQHF. The full variable domain, with the rest looked up from reference TRBV5-1 and TRBJ1-5, is KAGVTQTPRYLIKTRGQQVTLSCSPISGHRSVSWYQQTPGQGLQFLFEYFSETQRNKGNFPGRFSGRQFSNSRSEMNVSTLELGDSALYLCASSLGKGRPQHFGDGTRLSIL.

This clone has more than one count but fewer than ten. V gene TRBV19 combines with J gene TRBJ2-7; 9 positions match TRBD2. The length of the CDR3 is 14 residues. Germline CDR1 LNHDA, CDR2 SQIVND (reference sequence). The junction had 3 bases not matched to a gene; V was cut back by 3 bases and J by 3 bases. The CDR3 reads CASSMSSGSYEQYF. The CDR3 DNA reads as TGTGCCAGTAGTATGAGTAGCGGGAGCTACGAGCAGTACTTC.

This clone has more than one count but fewer than ten. Other DNA sequences from this sample encode an identical CDR3 as well. The chain uses TRBV6-5 and TRBJ1-2; D might be TRBD1 (5 bases). The CDR3 contains 12 residues. From germline, CDR1 is MNHEY and CDR2 SVGAGI. V lost 6 bases, J lost 4 bases, and 9 bases lay in between. The CDR3 here is CASSPRGYGYTF. CDR3 in DNA: TGTGCCAGCAGCCCGAGGGGCTATGGCTACACCTTC.

V gene TRBV15 combines with J gene TRBJ2-1; 11 nucleotides match TRBD2. This CDR3 comprises 15 residues. Germline CDR1 LNHNV, CDR2 YYDKDF (reference sequence). J gave up 4 bases and V 4 bases, and 3 bases lay outside the gene matches. The DNA for the CDR3 is TGTGCCACCAGCACCGGGACTAGCGGTTACAATGAGCAGTTCTTC. It is translated as CATSTGTSGYNEQFF.

The chain carries TRBV28 and TRBJ1-4; D ambiguous. The length of the CDR3 is 14 residues. V lost 6 bases to trimming and J lost 8 bases, with 16 bases between them. The germline CDR1 and CDR2 sequences are MDHEN and SYDVKM. CDR3: CASSPTSGAEKLFF. The CDR3 DNA reads as TGTGCCAGCAGCCCAACCTCGGGTGCCGAAAAACTGTTTTTT.

V and J are TRBV7-2 and TRBJ2-7; a possible D gene is TRBD2 (6 bases). Per germline, CDR1 SGHTA and CDR2 FQGNSA. V was shortened by 4 bases and J by 0 bases, with 16 bases between the two germline ends. This CDR3 spans 16 amino acids. The CDR3 here is CASSSIPGLISYEQYF. DNA for the CDR3: TGTGCCAGCAGCTCCATCCCGGGACTCATCTCCTACGAGCAGTACTTC. Full variable domain (remainder filled in from reference TRBV7-2 and TRBJ2-7): GAGVSQSPSNKVTEKGKDVELRCDPISGHTALYWYRQSLGQGLEFLIYFQGNSAPDKSGLPSDRFSAERTGGSVSTLTIQRTQQEDSAVYLCASSSIPGLISYEQYFGPGTRLTVT.

The chain uses TRBV7-2 and TRBJ1-1, with D hard to call. V was shortened by 1 base and J by 8 bases, with 11 bases between the two germline ends. Germline loops: CDR1 SGHTA, CDR2 FQGNSA. The CDR3 totals 13 residues. The CDR3 nucleotides read TGTGCCAGCAGCTTAGTCGGAGGGAGGGAAGCTTTCTTT. This gives the protein CASSLVGGREAFF. The full variable domain, with the rest looked up from reference TRBV7-2 and TRBJ1-1, is GAGVSQSPSNKVTEKGKDVELRCDPISGHTALYWYRQSLGQGLEFLIYFQGNSAPDKSGLPSDRFSAERTGGSVSTLTIQRTQQEDSAVYLCASSLVGGREAFFGQGTRLTVV.

This clone appeared once. The J gene is TRBJ2-3, the V gene TRBV5-1; TRBD1 agrees at 10 bases. The V and J ends lost 7 bases and 3 bases, in that order; junction bases with no gene match: 8. Germline CDR1 and CDR2: SGHRS and YFSETQ. This CDR3 is built from 15 residues. Here the CDR3 reads CASSSGTGVTDTQYF. The CDR3 DNA reads as TGCGCCAGCTCCTCCGGGACAGGGGTGACAGATACGCAGTATTTT.

V is TRBV4-1 and J is TRBJ2-5; the match to TRBD2 covers 10 bases. After removal of 3 bases from V and 1 base from J, the junction contained 5 bases not matched to a gene. The CDR3 extends over 16 amino acids. Per germline, CDR1 MGHRA and CDR2 YSYEKL. The DNA of the CDR3 is TGCGCCAGCAGCCAGAGGCTAGCGGGGGCCCAAGAGACCCAGTACTTC. Translating gives CASSQRLAGAQETQYF.

This clone was found a few times. The chain combines TRBV13 with TRBJ2-2, with D unresolved. Germline loops: CDR1 PRHDT, CDR2 FYEKMQ (reference sequence). CDR3 length: 16 amino acids. The V gene lost 2 bases and the J gene lost 1 base, with 11 bases spanning the gap. CDR3 protein: CASSLYRRQNTGELFF. CDR3 nucleotide sequence: TGTGCCAGCAGCTTATATCGACGGCAGAACACCGGGGAGCTGTTTTTT.

This chain uses TRBV28 with TRBJ2-7; TRBD2 matches at 9 bases. CDR3 size: 15 residues. Germline V CDR1 and CDR2: MDHEN, SYDVKM. J gave up 7 bases and V 2 bases, and 9 bases lay outside the gene matches. CDR3 DNA sequence: TGTGCCAGCAGTTTAACTAGCGGGCCCCAGTTAGAGCAGTACTTC. Translation gives CASSLTSGPQLEQYF.

J is TRBJ1-2 and V is TRBV2; 10 bases align to TRBD1. V was pared by 6 bases and J by 6 bases, with 4 bases of the junction left unmatched. Germline CDR1 is SNHLY and CDR2 is FYNNEI. CDR3 length equals 13 residues. The CDR3 DNA reads as TGTGCCAGCAGCGTGACAGGGGGCCATGGCTACACCTTC. This encodes CASSVTGGHGYTF.

The chain joins TRBV5-5 to TRBJ2-7, with TRBD2 matching 11 bases. The ends lost 0 bases at V and 7 bases at J; junction bases unmatched: 3. The CDR3 totals 14 residues. Germline V gene sequence: CDR1 SGHKS, CDR2 YYEKEE (reference sequence). CDR3 region: CASSLAPSGGEQYF. CDR3 nucleotide sequence: TGTGCCAGCAGCTTGGCCCCTAGCGGGGGGGAGCAGTACTTC.

CDR3 in DNA: TGTGCCAGCTGTCGGGACTCTTCCTACAATGAGCAGTTCTTC. The encoded protein is CASCRDSSYNEQFF. The V gene is TRBV14, the J gene TRBJ2-1; possibly TRBD2 for D (6 bases). Germline V gene data show CDR1 as SGHDN and CDR2 as FVKESK. The germline V and J ends were trimmed by 8 bases and 1 base, with 12 bases remaining between them. The CDR3 length is 14 residues.

The chain recombines TRBV29-1 with TRBJ2-5; D gene unclear. V gave up 1 base and J gave up 5 bases, with 11 bases separating them. This CDR3 region has 13 residues. CDR1 is SQVTM and CDR2 is ANQGSEA in the germline V gene. The CDR3 sequence: CSVEVGGVETQYF. CDR3 sequence (DNA): TGCAGCGTTGAAGTCGGTGGGGTGGAGACCCAGTACTTC.

A remark on this clone: One junction end does not reproduce the germline sequence, and a read error may be involved. The chain is built from TRBV9 and TRBJ1-2; no reliable D call. From germline, CDR1 is SGDLS and CDR2 YYNGEE. The CDR3 spans 15 residues. CDR3 DNA sequence: TGTGCCAGCAGCGTTTACCAGTCGAGCCATTCCCCTTGCATCTTC. Its translation: CASSVYQSSHSPCIF.

The rearrangement uses TRBV11-2 and TRBJ2-7, with D tentatively TRBD1 (5 bases). Trimming left V 2 bases short and J 3 bases short, with 14 bases between. Germline V lookup: CDR1 SGHAT, CDR2 FQNNGV. This CDR3 spans 15 amino acids. This chain's CDR3 is CASSLNWQGNYEQYF. Written as DNA, the CDR3 is TGTGCCAGCAGCTTAAACTGGCAGGGTAACTACGAGCAGTACTTC.

The chain is built from TRBV18 and TRBJ2-6, with a weak D call TRBD2 (6 bases). V was clipped by 4 bases and J by 0 bases, with 13 bases between them. CDR3 length: 17 amino acids. CDR1 and CDR2 (germline): KGHSH, LQKENI. The CDR3 DNA follows: TGTGCCAGCTCACTAATCGGAGGGAGCTCTGGGGCCAACGTCCTGACTTTC. Its protein is CASSLIGGSSGANVLTF.

The chain combines TRBV6-5 with TRBJ2-3, with D possibly TRBD2 on 6 matching bases. The V gene lost 3 bases and the J gene lost 4 bases, with 14 bases spanning the gap. Germline CDR1 reads MNHEY; CDR2 reads SVGAGI. The CDR3 totals 15 residues. This CDR3 reads CASSYRAGIPDTQYF. The CDR3 nucleotides read TGTGCCAGCAGTTATAGGGCGGGAATCCCAGATACGCAGTATTTT.

The chain has TRBV11-1 and TRBJ2-3; no reliable D call. The CDR3 consists of 16 residues. CDR1 is SGHAT, CDR2 FQDESV, per germline (reference sequence). V gave up 2 bases and J gave up 0 bases, with 12 bases separating them. The CDR3 DNA sequence: TGTGCCAGCAGCTTAACCGGACCTCCTAGCACAGATACGCAGTATTTT. It translates to CASSLTGPPSTDTQYF.

The gene calls are TRBV7-9 and TRBJ1-1; D is perhaps TRBD1 (6 bases). The CDR3 sequence is 13 residues long. From germline, CDR1 is SEHNR and CDR2 FQNEAQ (reference sequence). V was clipped by 9 bases and J by 0 bases, with 11 bases between them. The chain's CDR3 is CASTGTMNTEAFF. DNA for the CDR3: TGTGCCAGTACCGGGACAATGAACACTGAAGCTTTCTTT.

The V and J genes are TRBV4-2 and TRBJ2-1, with D unresolved. CDR1 and CDR2 from the germline V gene are LGHNA and YNFKEQ. The ends were cut back, 1 base at V and 8 bases at J, with 12 bases in the middle. This CDR3 contains 14 residues. CDR3 loop: CASSQATTSHEQFF. DNA for the CDR3: TGTGCCAGCAGCCAAGCCACGACATCGCATGAGCAGTTCTTC.